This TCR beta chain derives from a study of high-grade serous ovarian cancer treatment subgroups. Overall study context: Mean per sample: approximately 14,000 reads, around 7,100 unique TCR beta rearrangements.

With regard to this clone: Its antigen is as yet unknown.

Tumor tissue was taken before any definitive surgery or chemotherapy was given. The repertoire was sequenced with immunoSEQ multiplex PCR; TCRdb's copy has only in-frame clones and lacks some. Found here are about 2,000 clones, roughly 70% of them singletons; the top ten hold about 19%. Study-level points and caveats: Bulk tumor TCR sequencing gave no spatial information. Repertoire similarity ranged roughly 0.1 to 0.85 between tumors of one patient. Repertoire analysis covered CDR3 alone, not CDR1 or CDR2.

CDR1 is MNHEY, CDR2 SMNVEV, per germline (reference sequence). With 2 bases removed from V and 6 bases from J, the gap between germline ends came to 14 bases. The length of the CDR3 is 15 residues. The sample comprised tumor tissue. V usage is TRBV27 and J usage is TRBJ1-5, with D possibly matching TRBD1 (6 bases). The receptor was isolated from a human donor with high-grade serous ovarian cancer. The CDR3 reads CASSLISGGIQPQHF. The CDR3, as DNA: TGTGCCAGCAGTTTAATATCCGGGGGCATTCAGCCCCAGCATTTT.